The 24 T cell receptor beta chains reported below all come from one sample, sequenced in a study of blood T cells in healthy people across ages. The authors ran a second PCR of about 7 to 11 cycles using a sample-barcoded 5' primer and a J-beta primer mix. TCRdb recomputed calls from the 5' RACE reads with MiXCR, one row per CDR3 protein. The sample records 700,000 or so distinct CDR3 sequences, 40% to 45% being singletons. The specimen sequenced was blood. The receptors were gathered from a man older than 75 in good health.

This sequence joins TRBV24-1 and TRBJ2-5, with D unclear. V was shortened by 3 bases and J by 5 bases, with 12 bases between the two germline ends. CDR1 and CDR2 from the germline V gene are KGHDR and SFDVKD. CDR3 length: 14 residues. CDR3 in DNA: TGTGCCACCAGTGATACCCGGAAGACGGAGACCCAGTACTTC. Translating it yields CATSDTRKTETQYF.

The V gene is TRBV6-5, the J gene TRBJ2-5; D not resolved. The CDR3 consists of 14 residues. V shed 3 bases and J shed 4 bases, with 12 bases lying between them. Germline CDR1 MNHEY, CDR2 SVGAGI. CDR3 sequence (DNA): TGTGCCAGCAGTTATCAATTTAAGGGAGAGACCCAGTACTTC. Its translation is CASSYQFKGETQYF.

The table lists this clonotype with a few counts. The rearrangement links TRBV20-1 to TRBJ2-3, with 7 bases fitting TRBD2. The J segment lost 0 bases and the V segment lost 5 bases, leaving 17 bases of the junction unmatched. Germline V lookup: CDR1 DFQATT, CDR2 SNEGSKA (reference sequence). This CDR3 comprises 18 residues. The CDR3 DNA sequence: TGCAGTGCTCTCTCCCTCGGGCGGGGGACCCCTAGCACAGATACGCAGTATTTT. It is translated as CSALSLGRGTPSTDTQYF.

The V call is TRBV10-2, the J call TRBJ2-6, with D unclear. CDR1 and CDR2 (germline): WSHSY, SAAADI. This CDR3 is 16 amino acids long. V shed 5 bases and J shed 2 bases, with 13 bases lying between them. The CDR3 bases are TGCGCCAGCAGTACCCTCGACACTACTGGGGCCAACGTCCTGACTTTC. This sequence encodes CASSTLDTTGANVLTF.

DNA for the CDR3: TGCAGTGCTACGAGCCCCTATAATTCACCCCTCCACTTT. It is translated as CSATSPYNSPLHF. The chain carries TRBV20-1 and TRBJ1-6, with D unresolved. V was cut by 4 bases and J by 2 bases, with 6 bases left in between. Germline V CDR1 and CDR2: DFQATT, SNEGSKA (reference sequence). The CDR3 extends over 13 amino acids.

The J gene is TRBJ1-2, the V gene TRBV12-3 or TRBV12-4; the match to TRBD1 covers 10 bases. The CDR3 contains 15 residues. Germline trimming cut 5 bases from V and 5 bases from J; bases unmatched to any gene: 8. The DNA for the CDR3 is TGTGCCAGCAGTCCCCGACAGGGGGCGAAGTATGGCTACACCTTC. It is translated as CASSPRQGAKYGYTF.

This clonotype has only a few counts. CDR3 sequence (DNA): TGCGCCAGCAGCCAAGCGGCCTGGGAGGCAGAGACCCAGTACTTC. Translation: CASSQAAWEAETQYF. J is TRBJ2-5 and V is TRBV4-3, with a weak D call TRBD2 (6 bases). V was pared by 1 base and J by 4 bases, with 13 bases between. This CDR3 has 15 residues. CDR1 LGHNA and CDR2 YSLEER come from the germline V gene.

In this sample, this clonotype turned up a few times. The chain combines TRBV7-2 with TRBJ1-2, with D possibly being TRBD1 (5 bases). The CDR3 consists of 13 residues. V was pared by 8 bases and J by 4 bases, with 14 bases between. Germline loops: CDR1 SGHTA, CDR2 FQGNSA. The CDR3: CASAEPGPYGYTF. The CDR3 bases are TGTGCCAGCGCAGAGCCGGGGCCCTATGGCTACACCTTC. The full variable domain, rest sourced from reference TRBV7-2 and TRBJ1-2, is GAGVSQSPSNKVTEKGKDVELRCDPISGHTALYWYRQSLGQGLEFLIYFQGNSAPDKSGLPSDRFSAERTGGSVSTLTIQRTQQEDSAVYLCASAEPGPYGYTFGSGTRLTVV.

The chain uses TRBV20-1 and TRBJ1-5, with 9 bases aligning to TRBD1. Germline V CDR1 and CDR2: DFQATT, SNEGSKA (reference sequence). The CDR3 has 14 residues. Trimming at V came to 1 base and at J to 15 bases, leaving 13 bases not matched to a gene. CDR3 amino acids: CSARARTGVRFSHF. CDR3 sequence (DNA): TGCAGTGCTAGAGCCCGGACAGGGGTCCGGTTTTCGCATTTT.

This clonotype was seen a few times. V and J are TRBV14 and TRBJ2-5; no clear D. Trimming removed 4 bases from V and 1 base from J, with 13 bases in between. The length of the CDR3 is 15 residues. CDR1 is SGHDN, CDR2 FVKESK, per germline. CDR3 DNA: TGTGCCAGCAGCCGGGCGGTCTCTTCCCAAGAGACCCAGTACTTC. The encoded protein is CASSRAVSSQETQYF.

This clonotype turned up a few times. The V gene is TRBV20-1, the J gene TRBJ1-5; unclear D gene. Per the germline V gene, CDR1 is DFQATT and CDR2 is SNEGSKA (reference sequence). V gave up 0 bases and J gave up 0 bases, with 6 bases separating them. The CDR3 length is 14 residues. The CDR3 coding sequence is TGCAGTGCTAGAGAGCAGGTTAGCAATCAGCCCCAGCATTTT. Translated, it gives CSAREQVSNQPQHF.

This clonotype was picked up a small number of times. The genes are TRBV10-3 and TRBJ2-7; 9 nucleotides line up with TRBD1. Germline V gives CDR1 ENHRY, CDR2 SYGVKD. J gave up 1 base and V 5 bases, and 3 bases lay outside the gene matches. The CDR3 is 14 amino acids. CDR3 in DNA: TGTGCCATCAGTACAGGGGGCAGGTCCTACGAGCAGTACTTC. Its protein is CAISTGGRSYEQYF.

The V gene is TRBV6-6, the J gene TRBJ2-7; 10 nucleotides match TRBD1. The CDR3 is 14 residues long. V lost 6 bases to trimming and J lost 4 bases; unmatched junction nucleotides: 6. CDR1 is MNHNY and CDR2 is SVGAGI in the germline V gene (reference sequence). CDR3 residues: CASRNGQGVYEQYF. CDR3 coding DNA: TGTGCCAGCAGGAACGGACAGGGGGTTTACGAGCAGTACTTC.

This chain joins TRBV9 and TRBJ2-7, with D hard to call. This CDR3 is 14 amino acids long. CDR1 is SGDLS, CDR2 YYNGEE, per germline. Between the trimmed V and J ends, which lost 2 bases and 4 bases, there was a span of 13 bases. The CDR3 loop is CASSVESRPYEQYF. The CDR3 DNA reads TGTGCCAGCAGCGTGGAGTCCCGCCCATACGAGCAGTACTTC.

The V and J genes are TRBV15 and TRBJ2-1; D might be TRBD1 (6 bases). This CDR3 is built from 14 residues. Trimming stripped 6 bases from V and 7 bases from J, with 16 bases between. Germline V gene sequence: CDR1 LNHNV, CDR2 YYDKDF (reference sequence). In DNA form, the CDR3 reads TGTGCCACCAGGATAGGGAAGGGGGTTAATGAGCAGTTCTTC. Its protein is CATRIGKGVNEQFF.

V usage is TRBV7-9 and J usage is TRBJ2-7; D possibly corresponds to TRBD1 (6 bases). This CDR3 comprises 13 residues. From germline, CDR1 is SEHNR and CDR2 FQNEAQ (reference sequence). Deletions cut 0 bases from V and 6 bases from J, with 9 bases between. CDR3 sequence reads: CASSLALQGEQYF. The CDR3 DNA sequence: TGTGCCAGCAGCTTAGCGCTACAGGGCGAGCAGTACTTC.

This clonotype came up a few times. This rearrangement joins TRBV7-8 to TRBJ1-2, with TRBD1 as a possible D gene (6 bases). The CDR3 is made up of 14 amino acids. Germline V gene data show CDR1 as SGHVS and CDR2 as FQNEAQ. Trimming shortened V by 1 base and J by 4 bases, and 10 bases separated the two germline ends. CDR3 nucleotides: TGTGCCAGCAGCTTAGGGGACATCGTCTATGGCTACACCTTC. This encodes CASSLGDIVYGYTF.

CDR3 amino acids: CASSFRAFDNTEAFF. CDR3 nucleotides: TGTGCCAGCAGTTTTCGGGCCTTTGACAACACTGAAGCTTTCTTT. The rearrangement joins TRBV28 to TRBJ1-1; unclear D gene. This CDR3 has 15 residues. Trimming cost V 3 bases and J 2 bases, with 13 bases left between them. CDR1 MDHEN and CDR2 SYDVKM come from the germline V gene.

This clonotype has only a few counts. This chain connects TRBV5-5 to TRBJ2-5; perhaps D is TRBD1 or TRBD2 (7 bases each). CDR3 length: 13 amino acids. CDR1 SGHKS and CDR2 YYEKEE come from the germline V gene (reference sequence). V was clipped by 4 bases and J by 11 bases, with 18 bases between them. The CDR3 protein is CASSRGQAGEQYF. DNA for the CDR3: TGTGCCAGCAGCCGCGGACAGGCGGGGGAGCAGTACTTC.

The rearrangement uses TRBV12-3 or TRBV12-4 and TRBJ2-7; maybe TRBD2 (7 bases). The germline V and J ends were trimmed by 5 bases and 4 bases, with 15 bases remaining between them. The CDR3 is made up of 14 amino acids. The CDR3 is CASSRGAGAYEQYF. The CDR3 nucleotides read TGTGCCAGCAGTCGCGGGGCGGGGGCTTACGAGCAGTACTTC.

This chain joins TRBV20-1 and TRBJ2-1; 12 bases fit TRBD2. The V gene end was trimmed by 0 bases and the J gene end by 11 bases; junction bases not matched to a gene: 8. Germline values: CDR1 DFQATT, CDR2 SNEGSKA (reference sequence). The CDR3 consists of 15 residues. CDR3 amino acids: CSAREPGLAGRKQFF. The CDR3 DNA is TGCAGTGCTAGAGAACCGGGACTAGCGGGCCGTAAGCAGTTCTTC.

The chain has TRBV7-2 and TRBJ2-1; no reliable D call. V lost 5 bases, J lost 3 bases, and 14 bases lay in between. The CDR3 has 15 residues. CDR1 is SGHTA and CDR2 is FQGNSA in the germline V gene. The CDR3 DNA reads TGTGCCAGCAGCCCTATTGGCGGATTCTACAATGAGCAGTTCTTC. Encoded protein: CASSPIGGFYNEQFF.

The chain is built from TRBV11-2 and TRBJ2-4, with D tentatively TRBD2 (5 bases). V was cut by 3 bases and J by 14 bases, with 11 bases left in between. Germline lookup yields CDR1 SGHAT and CDR2 FQNNGV. The CDR3 is made up of 11 amino acids. The CDR3 DNA follows: TGTGCCAGCAGCTTCGGTCGGGGAGAGTACTTC. Its translation: CASSFGRGEYF.

This clonotype appeared a few times. The chain uses TRBV3-1 and TRBJ2-7; a possible D gene is TRBD1 (8 bases). Germline V gene lookup returns CDR1 LGHDT and CDR2 YNNKEL (reference sequence). The CDR3 consists of 15 residues. Trimming shortened V by 6 bases and J by 3 bases, and 18 bases separated the two germline ends. The CDR3 loop is CASRYRQGRDYEQYF. For the CDR3, the DNA is TGTGCCAGCAGGTACCGACAGGGGAGGGACTACGAGCAGTACTTC.